The TCR beta chain described here comes from a study of cytomegalovirus exposure and HLA in healthy donors. Per germline, CDR1 MDHEN and CDR2 SYDVKM. Trimming shortened V by 5 bases and J by 8 bases, and 12 bases separated the two germline ends. This CDR3 is built from 13 residues. Primers included in the PCR were 60 Vbeta and 13 Jbeta primers. The method was immunoSEQ multiplex PCR; TCRdb's version includes in-frame clones alone and lacks a portion of them. The table records some 130,000 clones, more than 60% of them present only once. The V and J genes are TRBV28 and TRBJ1-4, with a tentative D call TRBD1 (6 bases). The sequencing sample was made of PBMCs. The clonotype originates from a woman in her 40s in good health and CMV-seronegative. The CDR3 bases are TGTGCCAGCAGTGCCTACAGGGAAGAAAAACTGTTTTTT. It is translated as CASSAYREEKLFF.